The T cell receptor (beta chain) described here comes from a study of shared clonotypes between healthy human individuals. The CDR3 length is 15 residues. Germline V gives CDR1 SGHRS, CDR2 YFSETQ. J lost 2 bases, V lost 0 bases, and 5 bases had no gene match. Sequencing was performed with immunoSEQ multiplex PCR; in TCRdb, only in-frame clones are kept and a portion is missing. The sample lists about 980,000 clones; less than 85% were seen once. The chain has TRBV5-1 and TRBJ2-7, with 7 bases lining up with TRBD2. The sequenced material came from memory CD4+ T cells sorted from blood. Noted subset: CD45RA-negative fraction. The source is a man aged 18-30 years in good health. The CDR3 here is CASSLEAGPTYEQYF. In DNA form, the CDR3 reads TGCGCCAGCAGCTTGGAAGCGGGGCCCACCTACGAGCAGTACTTC.